The rows below give T cell receptor beta chains drawn from one sample of a study of PD-1 blockade in classical Hodgkin lymphoma. Using immunoSEQ multiplex PCR, the repertoire was profiled, and TCRdb retains in-frame clones only, with some absent. Of 50,000 or so clones listed, approximately 73% are singletons. The sequencing here drew on peripheral blood mononuclear cells (PBMCs), taken before the second cycle of nivolumab. The receptors stem from a human donor with classical Hodgkin lymphoma. The CDR3 runs from the conserved cysteine through the conserved F or W. Each record gives: clone size, V gene, J gene, D gene, CDR3 protein, CDR3 DNA. The D gene is left open where the match is weak. The size entry is marked missing in some rows and otherwise reads once, few, many or a size class.

.,TRBV7-9,TRBJ2-3,.,CASSLEGHTDTQYF,TGTGCCAGCAGCTTAGAGGGGCACACAGATACGCAGTATTTT
medium-sized,TRBV30,TRBJ2-7,.,CAWSTSGASSYEQYF,TGTGCCTGGAGTACTTCCGGGGCGAGCTCCTACGAGCAGTACTTC
.,TRBV6-6,TRBJ2-7,.,CASSYHRDPAYEQYF,TGTGCCAGCAGTTACCACCGGGACCCTGCCTACGAGCAGTACTTC
.,TRBV2,TRBJ2-3,TRBD2,CASSEAGAGTDTQYF,TGTGCCAGCAGTGAGGCGGGAGCTGGCACAGATACGCAGTATTTT
.,TRBV7-6,TRBJ2-7,.,CASGRLPGSYEQYF,TGTGCCAGCGGCCGCCTCCCGGGCTCCTACGAGCAGTACTTC
.,TRBV6-1,TRBJ2-2,TRBD1,CASREPGTGIAGELFF,TGTGCCAGCAGAGAACCCGGGACAGGCATCGCCGGGGAGCTGTTTTTT
.,TRBV6-1,TRBJ2-7,.,CASRYEQYF,TGTGCCAGCAGGTACGAGCAGTACTTC
few,TRBV11-2,TRBJ2-5,TRBD2,CASSLGGQETQYF,TGTGCCAGCAGCCTCGGGGGGCAAGAGACCCAGTACTTC
few,TRBV30,TRBJ1-5,TRBD1,CAWSVGTGWGPSNQPQHF,TGTGCCTGGAGTGTAGGGACAGGGTGGGGGCCTAGCAATCAGCCCCAGCATTTT
.,TRBV6-5,TRBJ2-7,.,CASGVQYYEQYF,TGTGCCAGCGGCGTTCAATACTACGAGCAGTACTTC
few,TRBV6-1,TRBJ1-4,.,CASRTGIGGEKLFF,TGTGCCAGCAGAACCGGGATCGGGGGGGAAAAACTGTTTTTT
.,TRBV9,TRBJ2-5,TRBD2,CASSVLAGSGETQYF,TGTGCCAGCAGCGTTCTAGCGGGAAGTGGGGAGACCCAGTACTTC
.,TRBV7-2,TRBJ2-1,.,CASSLEAFDEQFF,TGTGCCAGCAGCTTAGAGGCTTTCGATGAGCAGTTCTTC
.,TRBV15,TRBJ1-3,.,CATSTPRTGDRSGNTIYF,TGTGCCACCAGCACTCCACGGACCGGCGACAGATCAGGAAACACCATATATTTT
.,TRBV2,TRBJ1-5,.,CASNQYNQPQHF,TGTGCCAGCAACCAGTACAATCAGCCCCAGCATTTT
.,TRBV6-1,TRBJ1-2,TRBD1,CASSAYLGQATDYGYTF,TGTGCCAGCAGTGCGTACTTGGGACAGGCTACAGACTATGGCTACACCTTC
.,TRBV30,TRBJ2-1,TRBD2,CASNRAGVSNEQFF,TGTGCCTCCAACCGAGCGGGAGTGTCAAATGAGCAGTTCTTC
once,TRBV18,TRBJ2-2,TRBD2,CASSPLASGSAGELFF,TGTGCCAGCTCACCACTGGCTAGCGGGAGTGCCGGGGAGCTGTTTTTT
.,TRBV18,TRBJ1-5,.,CASSPPGGDNQPQHF,TGTGCCAGCTCACCACCGGGCGGGGACAATCAGCCCCAGCATTTT
.,TRBV4-1,TRBJ1-5,.,CASSLERNQPQHF,TGCGCCAGCAGCCTCGAAAGAAATCAGCCCCAGCATTTT
.,TRBV30,TRBJ2-7,.,CAWSRAWGLYEQYF,TGTGCCTGGAGTCGGGCTTGGGGCCTCTACGAGCAGTACTTC
once,TRBV30,TRBJ2-7,.,CAWSLDIGGSPYEQYF,TGTGCCTGGAGTCTCGATATTGGAGGTTCCCCCTACGAGCAGTACTTC
.,TRBV23-1,TRBJ1-4,.,CASSYTENRLEKLFF,TGCGCCAGCAGCTATACGGAGAACCGCCTTGAAAAACTGTTTTTT
.,TRBV28,TRBJ2-7,TRBD2,CASSLTPGTSGTYEQYF,TGTGCCAGCAGTCTGACTCCCGGGACTAGCGGGACCTACGAGCAGTACTTC
.,TRBV2,TRBJ2-5,.,CATQKEGETQYF,TGTGCCACCCAAAAAGAGGGCGAGACCCAGTACTTC
.,TRBV7-2,TRBJ1-1,.,CASSPDYGSTEAFF,TGTGCCAGCAGCCCTGATTACGGGTCGACTGAAGCTTTCTTT
few,TRBV19,TRBJ2-5,.,CASTTGQREETQYF,TGTGCCAGTACCACTGGACAGCGAGAAGAGACCCAGTACTTC
few,TRBV6-5,TRBJ2-7,.,CASSYSPGTYEQYF,TGTGCCAGCAGTTACTCACCAGGGACCTACGAGCAGTACTTC
.,TRBV6-5,TRBJ1-4,.,CASRSTGTNEKLFF,TGTGCCAGCAGGTCTACAGGGACTAATGAAAAACTGTTTTTT
.,TRBV19,TRBJ2-2,.,CASSISTRMGLLFF,TGTGCCAGTAGTATCTCCACCCGAATGGGGTTGCTGTTTTTT
.,TRBV9,TRBJ2-2,.,CASSVGFGELFF,TGTGCCAGCAGCGTAGGGTTCGGGGAGCTGTTTTTT
few,TRBV6-5,TRBJ2-7,TRBD1,CASSYSGQGYEQYF,TGTGCCAGCAGTTACTCGGGACAGGGGTACGAGCAGTACTTC
few,TRBV6-5,TRBJ2-7,.,CASSTGSEQYF,TGTGCCAGCAGTACAGGGTCCGAGCAGTACTTC
few,TRBV6-1,TRBJ1-5,.,CASSEATPRGNQPQHF,TGTGCCAGCAGTGAAGCGACACCCAGGGGCAATCAGCCCCAGCATTTT
.,TRBV9,TRBJ2-7,.,CASSSGILSYEQYF,TGTGCCAGCAGCTCCGGGATATTGTCCTACGAGCAGTACTTC
.,TRBV21-1,TRBJ1-1,.,CASSKGRGPRTEAFF,TGTGCCAGCAGCAAAGGTAGGGGCCCGAGGACTGAAGCTTTCTTT
few,TRBV7-9,TRBJ2-3,TRBD2,CASSPRLAQSTDTQYF,TGTGCCAGCAGCCCTAGACTAGCGCAGAGCACAGATACGCAGTATTTT
once,TRBV19,TRBJ1-1,TRBD1,CASRDRARAEAFF,TGTGCCAGCAGGGACAGGGCTAGGGCTGAAGCTTTCTTT
few,TRBV6-4,TRBJ2-2,TRBD2,CASSIAGATGELFF,TGTGCCAGCAGTATAGCGGGAGCCACCGGGGAGCTGTTTTTT
.,TRBV30,TRBJ1-1,.,CAWSATLNTEAFF,TGTGCCTGGAGTGCTACCTTGAACACTGAAGCTTTCTTT
.,TRBV9,TRBJ2-7,.,CASSVAPAYEQYF,TGTGCCAGCAGCGTAGCGCCGGCCTACGAGCAGTACTTC
.,TRBV28,TRBJ2-7,.,CASSLAGGNYEQYF,TGTGCCAGCAGTTTAGCGGGTGGAAACTACGAGCAGTACTTC
.,TRBV6-5,TRBJ1-1,.,CASRAGLNTEAFF,TGTGCCAGCAGGGCGGGTCTGAACACTGAAGCTTTCTTT
few,TRBV6-6,TRBJ2-7,TRBD1,CASSSDRAYEQYF,TGTGCCAGCAGTTCGGACAGGGCCTACGAGCAGTACTTC
.,TRBV18,TRBJ2-6,TRBD1,CASSPRGQTNSGANVLTF,TGTGCCAGCTCACCACGGGGACAGACTAACTCTGGGGCCAACGTCCTGACTTTC
.,TRBV2,TRBJ2-7,.,CASLLLANEQYF,TGTGCCAGCCTTCTTTTAGCGAACGAGCAGTACTTC
.,TRBV15,TRBJ1-1,.,CATSRGMTEAFF,TGTGCCACCAGCAGAGGAATGACTGAAGCTTTCTTT
.,TRBV7-3,TRBJ2-7,.,CASSLRRPTFYEQYF,TGTGCCAGCAGCTTACGGAGACCAACTTTTTACGAGCAGTACTTC
.,TRBV28,TRBJ2-7,.,CASSLLREQYF,TGTGCCAGCAGCCTCCTCAGGGAGCAGTACTTC
once,TRBV15,TRBJ1-5,TRBD1,CATSQEGARQPQHF,TGTGCCACCAGTCAAGAGGGGGCCCGGCAGCCCCAGCATTTT
.,TRBV18,TRBJ2-5,.,CASSPMEVETQYF,TGTGCCAGCTCACCCATGGAGGTGGAGACCCAGTACTTC
few,TRBV5-1,TRBJ2-3,.,CASSFTSTGDTQYF,TGCGCCAGCAGCTTTACTTCCACGGGAGATACGCAGTATTTT
.,TRBV11-2,TRBJ2-1,.,CASSATTRVSSYNEQFF,TGTGCCAGCAGCGCCACCACTAGGGTAAGCTCCTACAATGAGCAGTTCTTC
.,TRBV9,TRBJ1-2,TRBD1,CASSPGQGASYGYTF,TGTGCCAGCAGCCCGGGACAGGGGGCGAGCTATGGCTACACCTTC
.,TRBV7-9,TRBJ1-1,.,CASSFGEAGKEAFF,TGTGCCAGCAGCTTCGGTGAAGCGGGGAAGGAAGCTTTCTTT